The entry that follows covers one TCR beta chain sequence. Its antigen remains unidentified. A sample-barcoded 5' primer and a J-beta primer mix were used in a second PCR of roughly 6 to 11 cycles. Every molecule of cDNA carried a tag from a template-switch adaptor with 12 random nucleotides. CDR3-containing paired-end reads numbered at least 2.5 million in each sample. From the 5' RACE reads, TCRdb called clonotypes with MiXCR, one entry per CDR3 protein. This table has fewer than 900,000 distinct CDR3 sequences, around 45% appearing once. The data derive from a study of blood T cells in healthy people across ages. The study's findings and limits: Greater diversity and more naive CD4+ cells were seen in long-lived donors than in aged donors. Investigators viewed diversity estimates from one million T cells as underestimates, the study reported.

Unmatched junction bases numbered 2, after V lost 2 bases and J lost 0 bases. The CDR3 extends over 15 amino acids. Germline loops: CDR1 SGDLS, CDR2 YYNGEE. This TCR was sampled from a woman aged 60-75 years in good health. This chain uses TRBV9 with TRBJ2-5, with 9 bases fitting TRBD1. The sample taken for sequencing was blood. CDR3 DNA sequence: TGTGCCAGCAGCGTGGGACAGGGATACCAAGAGACCCAGTACTTC. This gives the protein CASSVGQGYQETQYF.